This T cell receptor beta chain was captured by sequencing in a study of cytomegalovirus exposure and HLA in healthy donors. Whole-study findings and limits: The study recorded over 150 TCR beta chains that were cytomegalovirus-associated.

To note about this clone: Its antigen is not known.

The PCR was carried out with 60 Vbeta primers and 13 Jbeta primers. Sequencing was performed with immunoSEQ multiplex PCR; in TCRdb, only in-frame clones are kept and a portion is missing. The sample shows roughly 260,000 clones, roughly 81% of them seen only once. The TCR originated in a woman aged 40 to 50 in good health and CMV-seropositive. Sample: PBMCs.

The CDR3 loop reads CASSPGTEGSYEQYF. In DNA, the CDR3 is TGTGCCAGCAGTCCCGGGACGGAGGGATCCTACGAGCAGTACTTC. The chain is built from TRBV28 and TRBJ2-7; possible D gene TRBD2, 6 bases. V gave up 5 bases and J gave up 1 base, with 15 bases separating them. Per germline, CDR1 MDHEN and CDR2 SYDVKM. The CDR3 extends over 15 amino acids. Full variable domain (missing parts from reference TRBV28 and TRBJ2-7): DVKVTQSSRYLVKRTGEKVFLECVQDMDHENMFWYRQDPGLGLRLIYFSYDVKMKEKGDIPEGYSVSREKKERFSLILESASTNQTSMYLCASSPGTEGSYEQYFGPGTRLTVT.